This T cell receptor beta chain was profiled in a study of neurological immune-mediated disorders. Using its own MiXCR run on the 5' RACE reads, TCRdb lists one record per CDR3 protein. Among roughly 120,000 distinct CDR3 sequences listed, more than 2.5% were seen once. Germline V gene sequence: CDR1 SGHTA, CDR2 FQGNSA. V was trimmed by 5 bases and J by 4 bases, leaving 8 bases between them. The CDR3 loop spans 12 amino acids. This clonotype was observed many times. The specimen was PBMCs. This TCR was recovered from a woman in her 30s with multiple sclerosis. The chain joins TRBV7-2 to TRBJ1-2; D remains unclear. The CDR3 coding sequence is TGTGCCAGCAGCCGTGATCTCTATGGCTACACCTTC. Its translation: CASSRDLYGYTF.